This T cell receptor (beta chain) was identified in a study of CD8 T cells in ankylosing spondylitis. Study conclusions and caveats: Researchers reportedly found disease-linked clones significantly enriched in matched ankylosing spondylitis synovial fluid.

This CDR3 comprises 15 residues. V lost 7 bases and J lost 3, with 15 bases in between. Germline lookup yields CDR1 MNHNS and CDR2 SASEGT. As the method for making TCR beta libraries, quantitative 5'-RACE with molecular barcodes was used. MiXCR was run by TCRdb on the 5' RACE reads, yielding one entry per CDR3 protein. The table lists 250,000 to 350,000 distinct CDR3 sequences, about 20% of them singletons. In its sample, this clonotype was seen once. What it binds is not known. The source material was blood, either unsorted or a sorted T cell fraction (not recorded which). This chain joins TRBV6-1 and TRBJ1-4; tentatively, D is TRBD1 (5 bases). This clonotype was obtained from a male donor with ankylosing spondylitis or in good health (not recorded which). The CDR3 DNA reads TGTGCCAGCATGCCCGGCCTCAGGGCTAATGAAAAACTGTTTTTT. It specifies CASMPGLRANEKLFF.